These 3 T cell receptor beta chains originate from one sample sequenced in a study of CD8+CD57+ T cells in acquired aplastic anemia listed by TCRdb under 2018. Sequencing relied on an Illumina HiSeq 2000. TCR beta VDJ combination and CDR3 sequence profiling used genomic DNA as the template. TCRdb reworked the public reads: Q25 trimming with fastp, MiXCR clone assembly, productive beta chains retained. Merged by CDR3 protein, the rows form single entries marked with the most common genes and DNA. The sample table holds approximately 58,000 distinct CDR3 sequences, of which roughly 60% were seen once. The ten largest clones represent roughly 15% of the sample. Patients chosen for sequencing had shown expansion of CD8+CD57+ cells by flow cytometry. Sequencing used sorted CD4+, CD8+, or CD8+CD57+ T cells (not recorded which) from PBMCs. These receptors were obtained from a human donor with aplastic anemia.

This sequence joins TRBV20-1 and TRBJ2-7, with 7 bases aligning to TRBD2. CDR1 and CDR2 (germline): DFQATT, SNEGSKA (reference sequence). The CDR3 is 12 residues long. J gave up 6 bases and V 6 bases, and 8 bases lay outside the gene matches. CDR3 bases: TGCAGTGCGGGCGGGGGATTTCTCGAGCAGTACTTC. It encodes CSAGGGFLEQYF.

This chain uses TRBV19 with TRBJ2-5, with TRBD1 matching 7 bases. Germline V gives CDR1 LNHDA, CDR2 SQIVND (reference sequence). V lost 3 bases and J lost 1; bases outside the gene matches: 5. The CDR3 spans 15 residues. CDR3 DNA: TGTGCCAGTAGTATGATACAGGGGATCCAAGAGACCCAGTACTTC. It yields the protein CASSMIQGIQETQYF.

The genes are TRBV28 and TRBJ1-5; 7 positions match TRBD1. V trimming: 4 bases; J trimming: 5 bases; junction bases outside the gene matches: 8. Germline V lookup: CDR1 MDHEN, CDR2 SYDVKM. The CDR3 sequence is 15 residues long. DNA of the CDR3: TGTGCCAGCAGTTACAGGGGTTGGAGCGATCAGCCCCAGCATTTT. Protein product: CASSYRGWSDQPQHF.